Listed below are T cell receptor beta chains from one sample, sequenced in a study of T-cell reconstitution after alpha-beta-depleted transplantation in children. A single record per CDR3 protein comes from TCRdb applying MiXCR to the PCR reads. Among hundreds of thousands of distinct CDR3 sequences listed, 15% to 20% were seen once. The material was PBMCs, mostly from graft donor cells, obtained 360 days after TCRalphabeta/CD19-depleted stem cell transplant. These TCRs come from a boy under three years old who had a stem cell transplant for Wiskott-Aldrich syndrome, so the T cells may come from the graft donor. The CDR3 runs from the conserved cysteine through the conserved F or W. Fields, in order: D gene, V gene, J gene, clone size, CDR3 protein, CDR3 DNA. D genes are given only for firm matches. Size values are once, few and many counts, or a class for expanded clones, and some rows have none.

D gene: TRBD2; V gene: TRBV3-1; J gene: TRBJ2-3; clone size: few; CDR3 protein: CASSQGLDNIAPDTQYF; CDR3 DNA: TGTGCCAGCAGCCAGGGACTAGACAACATAGCCCCAGATACGCAGTATTTT
D gene: -; V gene: TRBV10-2; J gene: TRBJ2-7; clone size: few; CDR3 protein: CATRYRDTSYEQYF; CDR3 DNA: TGCGCCACCCGGTACCGGGACACCTCCTACGAGCAGTACTTC
D gene: -; V gene: TRBV4-1; J gene: TRBJ2-1; clone size: few; CDR3 protein: CASRGSMNEQFF; CDR3 DNA: TGCGCCAGCAGAGGTAGCATGAATGAGCAGTTCTTC
D gene: -; V gene: TRBV24-1; J gene: TRBJ2-2; clone size: -; CDR3 protein: CATSGPGDTGELFF; CDR3 DNA: TGTGCCACCAGTGGGCCCGGGGACACCGGGGAGCTGTTTTTT
D gene: -; V gene: TRBV7-2; J gene: TRBJ2-7; clone size: few; CDR3 protein: CASSPYRLNYEQYF; CDR3 DNA: TGTGCCAGCAGCCCCTACCGGTTAAACTACGAGCAGTACTTC
D gene: -; V gene: TRBV12-3/TRBV12-4; J gene: TRBJ1-4; clone size: few; CDR3 protein: CASSGGNEKLFF; CDR3 DNA: TGTGCCAGCAGTGGCGGGAATGAAAAACTGTTTTTT
D gene: -; V gene: TRBV11-2; J gene: TRBJ2-1; clone size: many; CDR3 protein: CASSLASSYNEQFF; CDR3 DNA: TGTGCCAGCAGTTTAGCTAGCTCCTACAATGAGCAGTTCTTC
D gene: -; V gene: TRBV30; J gene: TRBJ1-1; clone size: few; CDR3 protein: CAWSGQYEAFF; CDR3 DNA: TGTGCCTGGAGTGGACAGTATGAAGCTTTCTTT
D gene: -; V gene: TRBV10-3; J gene: TRBJ1-2; clone size: -; CDR3 protein: CAISGPGEGYTF; CDR3 DNA: TGTGCCATCAGTGGGCCCGGGGAAGGCTACACCTTC
D gene: -; V gene: TRBV3-1; J gene: TRBJ2-3; clone size: few; CDR3 protein: CASSQEPLSTDTQYF; CDR3 DNA: TGTGCCAGCAGCCAAGAGCCTTTAAGCACAGATACGCAGTATTTT
D gene: -; V gene: TRBV6-5; J gene: TRBJ2-7; clone size: -; CDR3 protein: CASSYPGLPYEQYF; CDR3 DNA: TGTGCCAGCAGTTACCCAGGACTCCCCTATGAGCAGTACTTC
D gene: -; V gene: TRBV4-1; J gene: TRBJ2-2; clone size: few; CDR3 protein: CASSQGSGTSGELFF; CDR3 DNA: TGCGCCAGCAGCCAAGGATCAGGGACGTCCGGGGAGCTGTTTTTT
D gene: TRBD2; V gene: TRBV20-1; J gene: TRBJ2-3; clone size: few; CDR3 protein: CSALGLVPDTQYF; CDR3 DNA: TGCAGTGCTCTCGGACTAGTTCCAGATACGCAGTATTTT
D gene: -; V gene: TRBV10-3; J gene: TRBJ2-5; clone size: few; CDR3 protein: CAISEGGSKETQYF; CDR3 DNA: TGTGCCATCAGTGAGGGAGGGTCCAAAGAGACCCAGTACTTC
D gene: -; V gene: TRBV7-9; J gene: TRBJ2-1; clone size: -; CDR3 protein: CASSSRRGNEQFF; CDR3 DNA: TGTGCCAGCAGCTCCCGGCGAGGGAATGAGCAGTTCTTC
D gene: -; V gene: TRBV6-5; J gene: TRBJ2-7; clone size: many; CDR3 protein: CASTPGPPFYEQYF; CDR3 DNA: TGTGCCAGCACCCCGGGACCCCCGTTCTACGAGCAGTACTTC
D gene: TRBD1; V gene: TRBV2; J gene: TRBJ1-1; clone size: few; CDR3 protein: CASRGDRGNTEAFF; CDR3 DNA: TGTGCCAGCAGGGGGGACAGGGGGAACACTGAAGCTTTCTTT
D gene: -; V gene: TRBV5-1; J gene: TRBJ2-7; clone size: many; CDR3 protein: CASSLTGTYEQYF; CDR3 DNA: TGCGCCAGCAGCTTGACAGGTACCTACGAGCAGTACTTC
D gene: -; V gene: TRBV20-1; J gene: TRBJ1-2; clone size: -; CDR3 protein: CSAPSGGNYGYTF; CDR3 DNA: TGCAGTGCTCCTTCGGGCGGTAACTATGGCTACACCTTC
D gene: -; V gene: TRBV5-1; J gene: TRBJ2-5; clone size: many; CDR3 protein: CASSLEVMAGIQETQYF; CDR3 DNA: TGCGCCAGCAGCTTGGAAGTTATGGCAGGGATCCAAGAGACCCAGTACTTC
D gene: TRBD2; V gene: TRBV3-1; J gene: TRBJ2-3; clone size: few; CDR3 protein: CASSNYAGGLTDTQYF; CDR3 DNA: TGTGCCAGCAGCAATTATGCGGGGGGCCTCACAGATACGCAGTATTTT
D gene: -; V gene: TRBV9; J gene: TRBJ2-7; clone size: many; CDR3 protein: CASSLGPGEQYF; CDR3 DNA: TGTGCCAGCAGCCTCGGGCCCGGTGAGCAGTACTTC
D gene: -; V gene: TRBV7-9; J gene: TRBJ2-1; clone size: -; CDR3 protein: CASSSLWDEQFF; CDR3 DNA: TGTGCCAGCAGCTCACTGTGGGATGAGCAGTTCTTC
D gene: TRBD2; V gene: TRBV5-1; J gene: TRBJ2-1; clone size: few; CDR3 protein: CASSWALAGGYEQFF; CDR3 DNA: TGCGCCAGCAGCTGGGCACTAGCGGGAGGCTATGAGCAGTTCTTC
D gene: TRBD2; V gene: TRBV5-1; J gene: TRBJ2-5; clone size: few; CDR3 protein: CASSREGPYRETQYF; CDR3 DNA: TGCGCCAGCAGCAGGGAGGGGCCCTATAGAGAGACCCAGTACTTC
D gene: TRBD2; V gene: TRBV15; J gene: TRBJ2-7; clone size: -; CDR3 protein: CATRDYRLSYEQYF; CDR3 DNA: TGTGCCACCCGGGACTACCGTCTGAGTTACGAGCAGTACTTC
D gene: -; V gene: TRBV10-3; J gene: TRBJ2-1; clone size: -; CDR3 protein: CATGQIENEQFF; CDR3 DNA: TGTGCCACCGGACAGATAGAAAATGAGCAGTTCTTC
D gene: -; V gene: TRBV7-2; J gene: TRBJ1-1; clone size: -; CDR3 protein: CASSSRVQAEAFF; CDR3 DNA: TGTGCCAGCAGCTCCCGGGTACAGGCTGAAGCTTTCTTT
D gene: -; V gene: TRBV11-2; J gene: TRBJ2-7; clone size: few; CDR3 protein: CASTGFYEQYF; CDR3 DNA: TGTGCCAGCACCGGGTTTTACGAGCAGTACTTC
D gene: TRBD1; V gene: TRBV28; J gene: TRBJ2-5; clone size: -; CDR3 protein: CASKSHTQGSTQYF; CDR3 DNA: TGTGCCAGCAAATCCCACACACAGGGGTCGACCCAGTACTTC
D gene: -; V gene: TRBV7-2; J gene: TRBJ1-5; clone size: few; CDR3 protein: CASSPAYSNQPQHF; CDR3 DNA: TGTGCCAGCAGCCCAGCTTATAGCAATCAGCCCCAGCATTTT
D gene: -; V gene: TRBV10-3; J gene: TRBJ2-3; clone size: few; CDR3 protein: CAARGTVTDTQYF; CDR3 DNA: TGTGCCGCGAGGGGGACCGTCACAGATACGCAGTATTTT
D gene: -; V gene: TRBV6-5; J gene: TRBJ1-2; clone size: -; CDR3 protein: CASSYSGTANYGYTF; CDR3 DNA: TGTGCCAGCAGTTACTCGGGGACGGCTAACTATGGCTACACCTTC
D gene: -; V gene: TRBV6-2/TRBV6-3; J gene: TRBJ2-6; clone size: few; CDR3 protein: CASKPDSRSGANVLTF; CDR3 DNA: TGTGCCTCAAAACCCGACAGCCGCTCTGGGGCCAACGTCCTGACTTTC
D gene: -; V gene: TRBV5-6; J gene: TRBJ1-2; clone size: -; CDR3 protein: CASSLFGGYGYTF; CDR3 DNA: TGTGCCAGCAGCTTATTTGGCGGCTATGGCTACACCTTC
D gene: TRBD2; V gene: TRBV7-7; J gene: TRBJ2-1; clone size: few; CDR3 protein: CASSPRGGGGEQFF; CDR3 DNA: TGTGCCAGCAGCCCCCGGGGGGGGGGAGGTGAGCAGTTCTTC
D gene: TRBD2; V gene: TRBV28; J gene: TRBJ2-5; clone size: -; CDR3 protein: CASSQSGGAETQYF; CDR3 DNA: TGTGCCAGCAGTCAAAGCGGGGGGGCAGAGACCCAGTACTTC